This record concerns one TCR beta chain sequence. This clone came up a few times. Its antigen specificity is not known. Per-base qualities were not stored, and no clone one base away is much larger. Taken from cysteine to phenylalanine, the CDR3 has 15 residues. The retained sequence is limited to the CDR3, 45 bases, with the frame set at the first base. Trimming costs V 2 bases and J 5 bases, and their ends lie 16 bases apart. This entry is derived from a study of beta chain features in type 1 diabetes (dated by TCRdb to the late 2010s). For the wider study: Patients and healthy donors did not differ in mean age, gender distribution, total cell number or subset yield. Across all samples, some 99 million sorted cells were examined, and cell number per subset correlated strongly with RNA yield. Naive and central memory subsets were obtained from all 30 or so donors, but regulatory and stem cell-like memory subsets were isolated from only 8 patients and roughly 8 healthy donors. In the study, TCRB repertoires of sorted circulating CD4+ T cell subsets from recently diagnosed type 1 diabetes patients were compared with those of matched healthy donors.

Each donor gave one peripheral blood draw, approximately 110 mL on average, collected into heparinised tubes. Naive, central memory, regulatory and stem cell-like memory CD4+ T cells were sorted on a BD FACSAria II using a panel including CD45RO, CCR7, CD25, CD127, CD95 and CD27. Every sorted population had a purity above 95%. PBMCs were separated immediately by Lymphoprep density gradient centrifugation and were stained directly, without being cultured. To minimize batch effects, samples were stained and sorted in pairs, one healthy donor with one patient per experiment. The entire amount of isolated RNA was reverse transcribed using the High Capacity cDNA Reverse Transcription Kit, so the sequenced TCRB transcripts were expressed ones. Naive, central memory and regulatory T cell samples underwent deep immunoSEQ sequencing, averaging around 4 million total reads per sample. After sorted cells were lysed in RLT buffer, RNA was extracted with DNase-treated RNeasy Micro or Mini kits, with the choice depending on cell number. Each cell subset was processed separately to prevent cross-contamination, with patient and healthy donor samples processed together. The immunoSEQ multiplex PCR was used to amplify TCRB sequences from cDNA, generating 87-bp fragments that spanned the CDR3 region. Sequencing of the amplicons was done on the Illumina HiSeq platform. Concerning the study's data processing: PCR bias was corrected computationally using synthetic template baselines, and reads within Hamming distance 2 were collapsed, with unmergeable singletons discarded. Reads were aligned against IMGT to assign V, D and J genes, CDR3 length and insertions or deletions at six rearrangement sites. Within each subset, clonotype counts were normalized to sorted cell number, and only after that were true diversity and Gini coefficients computed with the tcR R package. Repertoire sharing was quantified using the overlap coefficient calculated on TCRB nucleotide sequences. TCRdb's version of the immuneACCESS table is confined to in-frame rearrangements and falls short of the full clone set. An unresolved V gene accounts for under half of the shortfall where checked; the remainder is of unknown origin. Clone size and the V and J calls come from that table; the DNA yielded D and trimming. This sample is represented by around 280,000 clones; around 7.8% of them were singletons. The top ten clones comprise approximately 0.93% of the sample.

Study-wide findings and limitations: Type 1 diabetes patients showed a moderate but significant shortening of TCRB CDR3 length in all four CD4+ subsets. Only small numbers of individuals were included in the HLA sub-analyses, which left unresolved whether HLA type had any influence on TCRB rearrangement. Patients with type 1 diabetes made fewer insertions and deleted more nucleotides at VDJ recombination sites, implying thymic rearrangement abnormalities. Sequencing cDNA rather than genomic DNA could over-represent highly expressing activated cells, although activation and CD3 levels did not differ between groups. Naive, central memory and regulatory TCRB repertoires appeared more similar among patients than among healthy donors. Shorter templates might have been favored by PCR, but patient and control samples were amplified and corrected together, so both groups would have been affected equally by any skew.

The chain joins TRBV23-1 to TRBJ2-7, with TRBD2 tentatively as D gene (6 bases match). TRBV23-1 is sorted into the ORF group, with uncertain function. Sequenced input: central memory CD4+ T cells from blood. The sequence came from a woman in her late teens or twenties in good health. The DNA sequence is given as TGCGCCAGCAGTCAAGGAGGGCTGGATTTCCACGAGCAGTACTTC. Its translation is CASSQGGLDFHEQYF.